This T cell receptor (beta chain) was sequenced during a study of blood T cell repertoires in COVID-19. Across the whole study: The United States, Italy and Spain supplied acute and convalescent COVID-19 samples. Sample material is recorded as cDNA or gDNA derived from T cells, B-cell-depleted T cells, or PBMCs.

The Seattle patients joined while their infection was active and were tracked longitudinally afterward. Original handling: Amplification with reference gene primers provided the estimates of nucleated cell counts. Sequenced by immunoSEQ multiplex PCR; TCRdb stores in-frame clones only, minus some. D and trimming come from the DNA, and the V and J calls and clone size come from that table. The sample has some 180,000 clones; 65% to 85% are singletons. CDR3 length: 14 amino acids. Trimming left V 3 bases short and J 2 bases short, with 10 bases between. Germline assignment: CDR1 MNHEY and CDR2 SMNVEV (reference sequence).

J is TRBJ1-2 and V is TRBV27; no reliable D call. This receptor was obtained from a woman in her 40s with COVID-19, enrolled during active disease. The sequenced material came from peripheral blood. The CDR3 here is CASSFEGGNYGYTF. CDR3 sequence (DNA): TGTGCCAGCAGTTTTGAGGGAGGCAACTATGGCTACACCTTC.